This T cell receptor (beta chain) was documented in a study of breast tumors, draining lymph nodes, adjacent tissues. Notes on the study in general: Data fit most tumor T cells coming from lymph node, expanding in tumor.

Samples came from axillary lymph nodes draining the breast cancer. With regard to this clonotype: Its antigen remains unknown.

One entry per CDR3 protein, called by TCRdb with MiXCR from the multiplex PCR reads. Of 160,000 or so distinct CDR3 sequences listed, roughly 35% are singletons. Material for sequencing was axillary lymph node tissue. The sequence derives from a female donor with breast cancer. Some clones in this sample may be carry-over from other donors' samples.

This CDR3 is CASSSPPGTGAGNTIYF. CDR3 in DNA: TGTGCCAGCAGCTCCCCGCCTGGGACAGGGGCGGGAAACACCATATATTTT. V and J are TRBV7-2 and TRBJ1-3, with 10 bases that match TRBD1. With 4 bases clipped from V and 4 bases from J, the junction kept 10 bases outside the gene matches. From germline, CDR1 is SGHTA and CDR2 FQGNSA. This CDR3 has 17 residues. Full variable domain (missing parts from reference TRBV7-2 and TRBJ1-3): GAGVSQSPSNKVTEKGKDVELRCDPISGHTALYWYRQSLGQGLEFLIYFQGNSAPDKSGLPSDRFSAERTGGSVSTLTIQRTQQEDSAVYLCASSSPPGTGAGNTIYFGEGSWLTVV.